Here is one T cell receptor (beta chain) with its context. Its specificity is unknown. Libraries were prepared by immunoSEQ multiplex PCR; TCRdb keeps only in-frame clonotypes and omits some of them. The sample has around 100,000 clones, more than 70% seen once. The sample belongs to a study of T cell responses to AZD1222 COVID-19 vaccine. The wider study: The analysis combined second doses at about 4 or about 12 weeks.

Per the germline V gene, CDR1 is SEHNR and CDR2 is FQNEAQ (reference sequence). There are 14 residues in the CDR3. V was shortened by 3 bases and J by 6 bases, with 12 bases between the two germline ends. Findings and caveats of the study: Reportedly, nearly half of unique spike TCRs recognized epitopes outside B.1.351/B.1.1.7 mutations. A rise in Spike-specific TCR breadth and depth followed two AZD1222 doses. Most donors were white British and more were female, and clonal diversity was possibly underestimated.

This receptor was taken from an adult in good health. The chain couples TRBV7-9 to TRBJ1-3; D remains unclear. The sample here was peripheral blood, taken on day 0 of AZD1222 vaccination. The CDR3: CASSLSTSQNTIYF. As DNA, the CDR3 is TGTGCCAGCAGCTTGTCGACATCGCAAAACACCATATATTTT. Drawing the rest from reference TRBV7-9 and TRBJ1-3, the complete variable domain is DTGVSQNPRHKITKRGQNVTFRCDPISEHNRLYWYRQTLGQGPEFLTYFQNEAQLEKSRLLSDRFSAERPKGSFSTLEIQRTEQGDSAMYLCASSLSTSQNTIYFGEGSWLTVV.